This is a list of T cell receptor beta chains from one sample in a study of T-cell memory formation after mild COVID-19. TCRdb independently ran MiXCR on the 5' RACE reads; one entry per CDR3 protein. The table lists roughly 500,000 distinct CDR3 sequences, about a fifth of them singletons. Sequenced sample: PBMCs or a T cell subset sorted from them (not recorded which). All receptors come from an adult woman who had mild COVID-19 (a few samples of this study predate the infection). Cell type and time point are not known. CDR3s include the opening cysteine and the closing phenylalanine or tryptophan. Each record gives: clone size, D gene, J gene, V gene, CDR3 DNA, CDR3 protein. The D gene is left open where the match is weak. Clone size is shown for a subset of rows, as once, few, many or a class of expanded clone.

>NA|NA|TRBJ1-1|TRBV4-2
TGTGCCAGCAGCCAAGGAGGACAGAAGGACACTGAAGCTTTCTTT
CASSQGGQKDTEAFF
>few|NA|TRBJ2-5|TRBV5-1
TGCGCCAGCATTCTCACGGGGGCGCTGATGGAGACCCAGTACTTC
CASILTGALMETQYF
>few|NA|TRBJ2-1|TRBV7-3
TGTGCCAGCAGCTTATATTCAGGGACACCGTTCTTC
CASSLYSGTPFF
>few|TRBD2|TRBJ2-3|TRBV27
TGTGCCAGCAGTCCGCGGGAGGGAAGAGATACGCAGTATTTT
CASSPREGRDTQYF
>few|TRBD2|TRBJ2-1|TRBV20-1
TGCAGTGCACCGAGCCGAGCGGGGGTCGGGGATGAGCAGTTCTTC
CSAPSRAGVGDEQFF
>few|NA|TRBJ2-7|TRBV7-8
TGTGCCAGCAGCTTAGTCGGACGCCCTACCTACGAGCAGTACTTC
CASSLVGRPTYEQYF
>NA|NA|TRBJ1-2|TRBV11-2
TGTGCCAGCAGCCCCTCCCCGGGGGGAACAACCAGGGATGGCTACACCTTC
CASSPSPGGTTRDGYTF
>few|TRBD1|TRBJ1-1|TRBV6-1
TGTGCCAGCCGCTGGACAGGACAGAACACTGAAGCTTTCTTT
CASRWTGQNTEAFF
>few|NA|TRBJ2-3|TRBV29-1
TGCAGCGTTGCAGGGACTAGCACAGATACGCAGTATTTT
CSVAGTSTDTQYF
>few|NA|TRBJ1-1|TRBV2
TGTGCCAGCAGTCTGAGGGAAGCGGGCACTGAAGCTTTCTTT
CASSLREAGTEAFF
>NA|NA|TRBJ2-7|TRBV20-1
TGCAGTGCTAGAGATCGGGGGGAGCAGTACTTC
CSARDRGEQYF
>NA|NA|TRBJ1-5|TRBV12-3/TRBV12-4
TGTGCCAGCAGCACAGGGAAGGGTAATCAGCCCCAGCATTTT
CASSTGKGNQPQHF
>NA|TRBD2|TRBJ2-7|TRBV7-2
TGTGCCAGCAGCTTATACGCTAGCGGAGCCTACGAGCAGTACTTC
CASSLYASGAYEQYF
>NA|NA|TRBJ2-3|TRBV20-1
TGCAGTGCTAGATCAGGGACCACAGATACGCAGTATTTT
CSARSGTTDTQYF
>few|NA|TRBJ2-1|TRBV18
TGTGCCAGCTCTCCAACTCAGAGCTCCTACAATGAGCAGTTCTTC
CASSPTQSSYNEQFF
>few|NA|TRBJ2-3|TRBV25-1
TGTGCCAGCAGTGAATTCCCGGATTTGAGCACAGATACGCAGTATTTT
CASSEFPDLSTDTQYF
>few|NA|TRBJ2-7|TRBV20-1
TGCAGTGCTAGAGGGGACATCGGACGAAGCTACGAGCAGTACTTC
CSARGDIGRSYEQYF
>few|TRBD2|TRBJ2-1|TRBV24-1
TGTGCCACCAGTGTAACCCCGGGACTAGCAAGTCGCAATGAGCAGTTCTTC
CATSVTPGLASRNEQFF
>few|TRBD2|TRBJ2-7|TRBV20-1
TGCAGTGCGTATAGACCGGGGGGGTACGAGCAGTACTTC
CSAYRPGGYEQYF
>few|NA|TRBJ1-2|TRBV6-1
TGTGCCAGCAGTGCGAGGACTCCTCCTTATGGCTACACCTTC
CASSARTPPYGYTF
>NA|NA|TRBJ2-5|TRBV6-5
TGTGCCAGCAGTTACGGCGGGGCACAAGAGACCCAGTACTTC
CASSYGGAQETQYF
>few|TRBD1|TRBJ2-1|TRBV24-1
TGTGCCACCAGTGGGGCCGGGGAGGGACAGGGAAATATCAATGAGCAGTTCTTC
CATSGAGEGQGNINEQFF
>NA|NA|TRBJ2-1|TRBV30
TGTGCCTGGAGAGACGGTATTAGAACTCAGGGCCCCAAGGGTGAGCAGTTCTTC
CAWRDGIRTQGPKGEQFF
>NA|NA|TRBJ1-2|TRBV6-2/TRBV6-3
TGTGCCAGCAGTCACGGGACTGACTACACCTTC
CASSHGTDYTF
>NA|TRBD2|TRBJ2-3|TRBV12-3/TRBV12-4
TGTGCCAGCAGTCACTATAGCGGGAGCGTTGGTACGCAGTATTTT
CASSHYSGSVGTQYF
>NA|TRBD1|TRBJ1-1|TRBV5-1
TGCGCCAGCAGTCCAGGGGGAACGAACACTGAAGCTTTCTTT
CASSPGGTNTEAFF
>few|TRBD2|TRBJ2-1|TRBV7-3
TGTGCCAACTCCCGGGAGGCTAGCGCCCGGTTTGCTGAGCAGTTCTTC
CANSREASARFAEQFF
>few|NA|TRBJ2-5|TRBV7-9
TGTGCCAGCAGCCCTGTGTCAGCAGAGACCCAGTACTTC
CASSPVSAETQYF
>few|TRBD2|TRBJ2-1|TRBV20-1
TGCAGTGCTAGAACTAGCGGATACCTCCTTCCACCGTTCTTC
CSARTSGYLLPPFF
>NA|TRBD1|TRBJ2-1|TRBV29-1
TGCAGCGTACAGGGGGTGTCCCACAATGAGCAGTTCTTC
CSVQGVSHNEQFF
>NA|NA|TRBJ2-6|TRBV7-9
TGTGCCAGCAGGGAGCCGGATAGTACTGGGGCCAACGTCCTGACTTTC
CASREPDSTGANVLTF
>few|TRBD1|TRBJ1-5|TRBV5-1
TGCGCCAGCAGCCTATCACCGGGACAGGGAGGTAGGCAGCCCCAGCATTTT
CASSLSPGQGGRQPQHF
>few|NA|TRBJ2-1|TRBV12-3/TRBV12-4
TGTGCCAGCAACCACTTAGGGGACTCCCCGGGAAATGAGCAGTTCTTC
CASNHLGDSPGNEQFF
>once|NA|TRBJ2-2|TRBV29-1
TGCAGCGTTAACAGATTAGCCGCCGGGGAGCTGTTTTTT
CSVNRLAAGELFF
>NA|NA|TRBJ1-6|TRBV12-3/TRBV12-4
TGTGCCAGCAGTTCCCGGGGGAATTCACCCCTCCACTTT
CASSSRGNSPLHF
>NA|NA|TRBJ2-7|TRBV2
TGTGCCACCTCCGGGACGGTTTCCGGCGAGCAGTACTTC
CATSGTVSGEQYF
>NA|NA|TRBJ2-5|TRBV15
TGTGCCACCAGCAGAGAGTCGTACCAAGAGACCCAGTACTTC
CATSRESYQETQYF
>few|NA|TRBJ2-7|TRBV7-9
TGTGCCAGCAGCTTTTGGGGTTACGAGCAGTACTTC
CASSFWGYEQYF
>NA|TRBD1|TRBJ1-1|TRBV11-2
TGTGCCAGCAGCTTCTCGCGGGGGACAGGGGATACCTACACTGAAGCTTTCTTT
CASSFSRGTGDTYTEAFF
>NA|NA|TRBJ2-7|TRBV12-3/TRBV12-4
TGTGCCAGCAGCGAACTTACAGGGACCTACGAGCAGTACTTC
CASSELTGTYEQYF
>NA|NA|TRBJ2-1|TRBV20-1
TGCAGTGCCGCGTCAACGGGGGTTGGCGAGCAGTTCTTC
CSAASTGVGEQFF
>few|NA|TRBJ2-2|TRBV3-1
TGTGCCAGCTCTGAGGGGCCCAGTTTCACCGGGGAGCTGTTTTTT
CASSEGPSFTGELFF
>NA|NA|TRBJ1-5|TRBV20-1
TGCAGTGCTAGAGGTGGGACCAGACAGCCCCAGCATTTT
CSARGGTRQPQHF
>many|NA|TRBJ2-5|TRBV12-3/TRBV12-4
TGTGCCAGCAGTTTATATCGGGAGACCCAGTACTTC
CASSLYRETQYF
>many|NA|TRBJ2-7|TRBV7-9
TGTGCCAGCAGCCCCGATCACGAGCAGTACTTC
CASSPDHEQYF
>many|TRBD1|TRBJ2-5|TRBV9
TGTGCCAGCAGCGCCGAGCGGACAGGGGGAGGAGAGACCCAGTACTTC
CASSAERTGGGETQYF
>NA|TRBD1|TRBJ2-2|TRBV6-2/TRBV6-3
TGTGCCAGCAGTCGAGGGAGACAGGGAAGAGGCCTGGGGAACACCGGGGAGCTGTTTTTT
CASSRGRQGRGLGNTGELFF
>once|NA|TRBJ1-4|TRBV7-9
TGTGCCAGCAGCCTCCCGGCGGGGATACCTGAAAAACTGTTTTTT
CASSLPAGIPEKLFF
>few|NA|TRBJ1-2|TRBV20-1
TGCAGTGCTAGAGACCAGGATAGGGCGGGGTATGGCTACACCTTC
CSARDQDRAGYGYTF
>NA|NA|TRBJ1-5|TRBV6-2/TRBV6-3
TGTGCCAGCACCAAAGCAGGGAGCAATCAGCCCCAGCATTTT
CASTKAGSNQPQHF
>NA|TRBD2|TRBJ2-2|TRBV29-1
TGCAGCGCCGGGGGGGTGGATAACGCCGGGGAGCTGTTTTTT
CSAGGVDNAGELFF
>few|TRBD2|TRBJ2-5|TRBV5-1
TGCGCCAGCCGAAGGACTAGCGGGACTGAAGAGACCCAGTACTTC
CASRRTSGTEETQYF